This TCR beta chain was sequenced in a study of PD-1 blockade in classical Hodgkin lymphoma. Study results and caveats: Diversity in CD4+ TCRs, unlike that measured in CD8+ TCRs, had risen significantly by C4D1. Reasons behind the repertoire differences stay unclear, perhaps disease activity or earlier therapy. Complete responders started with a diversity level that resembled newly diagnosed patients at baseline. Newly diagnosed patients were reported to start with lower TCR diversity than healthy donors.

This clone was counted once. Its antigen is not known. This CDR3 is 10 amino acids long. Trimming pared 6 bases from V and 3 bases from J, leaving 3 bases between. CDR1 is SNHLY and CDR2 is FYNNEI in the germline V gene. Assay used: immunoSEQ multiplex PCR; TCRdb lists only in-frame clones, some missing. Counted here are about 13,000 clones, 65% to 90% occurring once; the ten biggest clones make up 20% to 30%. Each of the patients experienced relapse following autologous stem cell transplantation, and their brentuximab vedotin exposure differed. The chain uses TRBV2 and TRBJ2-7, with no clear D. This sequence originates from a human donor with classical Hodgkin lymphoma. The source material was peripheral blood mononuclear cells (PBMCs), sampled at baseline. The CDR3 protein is CASRIYEQYF. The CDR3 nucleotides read TGTGCCAGCAGGATCTACGAGCAGTACTTC. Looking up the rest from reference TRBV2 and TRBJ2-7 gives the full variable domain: EPEVTQTPSHQVTQMGQEVILRCVPISNHLYFYWYRQILGQKVEFLVSFYNNEISEKSEIFDDQFSVERPDGSNFTLKIRSTKLEDSAMYFCASRIYEQYFGPGTRLTVT.